This TCR beta chain was sequenced in a study of blood T cell repertoires in COVID-19. Study-level information: From T cells, B-cell-depleted T cells, or PBMCs came the material, which was cDNA or gDNA.

Original analysis: By means of reference gene primer amplification, nucleated cell counts were estimated. The assay was immunoSEQ multiplex PCR, and TCRdb's table has in-frame clones only and misses some. V, J and clone size are those of that table, while D and trimming were read from the DNA. This sample has 400,000 to 550,000 clones, with about 89% found just once. V was clipped by 2 bases and J by 5 bases, with 7 bases between them. Germline V gene data show CDR1 as SEHNR and CDR2 as FQNEAQ (reference sequence). This CDR3 is 14 amino acids long. The sequencing input was peripheral blood. The sequence derives from a woman in her twenties or thirties with acute or convalescent COVID-19. The V gene is TRBV7-9, the J gene TRBJ1-6; TRBD1 might be the D (6 bases). CDR3 sequence (DNA): TGTGCCAGCAGCTTAAGGGGGAATAATTCACCCCTCCACTTT. The encoded protein is CASSLRGNNSPLHF. The whole variable domain, filled in from reference TRBV7-9 and TRBJ1-6, reads DTGVSQNPRHKITKRGQNVTFRCDPISEHNRLYWYRQTLGQGPEFLTYFQNEAQLEKSRLLSDRFSAERPKGSFSTLEIQRTEQGDSAMYLCASSLRGNNSPLHFGNGTRLTVT.